The 13 T cell receptor beta chains presented below share a single source sample, sequenced in a study of identical twins. MiXCR, run by TCRdb on the 5' RACE reads, gives a single entry per CDR3 protein. The table has approximately 1.8 million distinct CDR3 sequences, 25% to 35% seen once. Sequencing was performed on cord blood. The receptors derive from a newborn girl in good health.

This sequence joins TRBV6-6 and TRBJ1-1; a weak D match, TRBD1 (6 bases). Germline V gene data show CDR1 as MNHNY and CDR2 as SVGAGI (reference sequence). The CDR3 has 14 amino acids. Trimming took off 5 bases at V and 4 bases at J, with 14 bases between the two ends. The CDR3: CASSDHRVVTEAFF. The DNA of the CDR3 is TGTGCCAGCAGTGACCACAGGGTGGTCACTGAAGCTTTCTTT.

This clonotype was seen only a few times. The chain joins TRBV6-2 or TRBV6-3 to TRBJ2-7; 11 positions match TRBD2. Germline loops: CDR1 MNHEY, CDR2 SVGEGT. Unmatched junction bases numbered 7, after V lost 6 bases and J lost 6 bases. CDR3 length: 14 residues. The CDR3: CASSRLAGFPEQYF. CDR3 DNA sequence: TGTGCCAGCAGCCGACTAGCGGGATTCCCCGAGCAGTACTTC.

This clonotype showed up just a few times. A much larger clone is a single base away; this may be a read error. This rearrangement joins TRBV29-1 to TRBJ2-7, with 7 bases identical to TRBD2. J gave up 7 bases and V 7 bases, and 16 bases lay outside the gene matches. Germline V gene lookup returns CDR1 SQVTM and CDR2 ANQGSEA. This CDR3 is 14 amino acids long. CDR3 nucleotides: TGCAGCGCCCGACTAGCCCGCTCCTACAATGAGCAGTACTTC. Protein: CSARLARSYNEQYF.

The rearrangement links TRBV20-1 to TRBJ2-1; 8 bases map to TRBD2. V gave up 4 bases and J gave up 7 bases; unmatched junction bases: 12. In germline, CDR1 is DFQATT, CDR2 SNEGSKA (reference sequence). The CDR3 covers 15 residues. CDR3 in DNA: TGCAGTGCTATTAGCGGGGTGCTAGGGAGGAATGAGCAGTTCTTC. It translates to CSAISGVLGRNEQFF.

This clonotype turned up a few times. The V call is TRBV20-1, the J call TRBJ2-3; TRBD2 might be the D (6 bases). Germline V gene lookup returns CDR1 DFQATT and CDR2 SNEGSKA (reference sequence). The CDR3 runs to 14 residues. V lost 3 bases, J lost 3 bases, and 13 bases lay in between. The CDR3 spells CSARKTGATDTQYF. The CDR3, as DNA: TGCAGTGCTAGGAAAACGGGAGCGACAGATACGCAGTATTTT.

Points on this clonotype: Compared with germline, one end of the junction differs, possibly owing to a read error. This sequence joins TRBV12-3 or TRBV12-4 and TRBJ2-3; D is undetermined. This CDR3 region has 12 residues. The CDR3 DNA reads TGTGCCAGCAGTCCCGGCACAGATACGGAGTATTTT. Residues: CASSPGTDTEYF.

This clonotype has just a few counts. The V call is TRBV28, the J call TRBJ2-7, with a weak D call TRBD1 (5 bases). CDR3 size: 13 residues. Trimming took off 6 bases at V and 6 bases at J, with 15 bases between the two ends. In germline, CDR1 is MDHEN, CDR2 SYDVKM. The CDR3 loop reads CASRSQGSSEQYF. CDR3 DNA sequence: TGTGCCAGCAGGAGCCAGGGAAGTAGCGAGCAGTACTTC.

The CDR3 DNA reads TGCAGTGCTAGACGGGCGGAAGAGACCCAGTACTTC. Encoded protein: CSARRAEETQYF. The chain employs TRBV20-1 and TRBJ2-5; D call uncertain. CDR1 is DFQATT, CDR2 SNEGSKA, per germline (reference sequence). CDR3 length: 12 residues. V was trimmed by 2 bases and J by 3 bases, leaving 7 bases between them.

This clonotype was picked up a small number of times. The V and J genes are TRBV6-2 or TRBV6-3 and TRBJ2-3; 9 bases are a match to TRBD2. This CDR3 spans 15 amino acids. With 2 bases clipped from V and 6 bases from J, the junction kept 6 bases outside the gene matches. Germline CDR1 reads MNHEY; CDR2 reads SVGEGT. The CDR3: CASSYPSGGKDTQYF. For the CDR3, the DNA is TGTGCCAGCAGTTACCCCAGCGGGGGGAAGGATACGCAGTATTTT.

This clonotype was detected many times. The chain has TRBV29-1 and TRBJ2-5; D unresolved. The V end was cut by 4 bases, the J end by 2 bases, with 8 bases between. This CDR3 is built from 12 residues. Germline V gives CDR1 SQVTM, CDR2 ANQGSEA. The CDR3 nucleotides read TGCAGCGTTGCAATCACTCAAGAGACCCAGTACTTC. Protein product: CSVAITQETQYF. Supplemented by reference TRBV29-1 and TRBJ2-5, the full variable domain reads SAVISQKPSRDICQRGTSLTIQCQVDSQVTMMFWYRQQPGQSLTLIATANQGSEATYESGFVIDKFPISRPNLTFSTLTVSNMSPEDSSIYLCSVAITQETQYFGPGTRLLVL.

This clonotype occurred a few times. This chain links TRBV12-3 or TRBV12-4 with TRBJ1-5; a possible D gene is TRBD1 (6 bases). V lost 8 bases and J 3 bases, leaving 17 bases between the germline ends. The CDR3 sequence is 15 residues long. Here the CDR3 reads CASGTYRVPNQPQHF. CDR3 nucleotide sequence: TGTGCCAGCGGTACTTACAGGGTACCCAATCAGCCCCAGCATTTT.

In this sample, this clonotype turned up many times. The chain combines TRBV20-1 with TRBJ2-1, with 12 bases lining up with TRBD1. Germline CDR1 and CDR2: DFQATT and SNEGSKA (reference sequence). Trimming removed 5 bases from V and 8 bases from J; junction bases left unmatched: 4. The CDR3 extends over 13 amino acids. The CDR3 reads CSASGTGGYEQFF. CDR3 DNA: TGCAGTGCTTCCGGGACAGGGGGCTATGAGCAGTTCTTC.

As to this clonotype: It may be a read error: a sequence one base away is much more abundant. This rearrangement joins TRBV6-1 to TRBJ2-1; D remains ambiguous. The J call is in doubt because the DNA end fits TRBJ2-7 better. Germline V gene sequence: CDR1 MNHNS, CDR2 SASEGT. This CDR3 spans 15 amino acids. The CDR3 is CASSRPTQIYNEQYF. The CDR3 DNA reads TGTGCCAGCAGCCGGCCCACACAAATCTACAATGAGCAGTACTTC.